This T cell receptor beta chain appears in the sequencing data of a study of CD8+CD57+ T cells in acquired aplastic anemia. Study-level information: The average for DNA from sorted CD4+ and CD8+ cells was around 3.5 ug.

This clonotype showed up many times. As yet, its antigen is unknown. Profiles of TCR beta VDJ and CDR3 were generated from a genomic DNA template. Each CDR3 protein is one row after TCRdb ran MiXCR on the reads. This repertoire shows 190,000 or so distinct CDR3 sequences, over 60% found once; its top ten account for 25% to 30%. Study-wide results and caveats: Researchers report that about 28 CD8+ CDR3 sequences appeared in both patients and controls.

The sequence derives from a human donor in good health. Sequenced input: sorted CD4+, CD8+, or CD8+CD57+ T cells (not recorded which) from PBMCs.

CDR3 region: CASSQGTDNEKLFF. CDR3 bases: TGTGCCAGCAGCCAAGGGACAGATAATGAAAAACTGTTTTTT. This chain links TRBV4-2 with TRBJ1-4, with D possibly being TRBD1 (6 bases). Germline loops: CDR1 LGHNA, CDR2 YNFKEQ. V was clipped by 1 base and J by 4 bases, with 7 bases between them. The CDR3 has 14 residues.